Listed below are T cell receptor beta chains from one sample, sequenced in a study of cytomegalovirus exposure and HLA in healthy donors. The repertoire was sequenced with immunoSEQ multiplex PCR; TCRdb's copy has only in-frame clones and lacks some. This sample contains roughly 120,000 clones. The material sequenced was PBMCs. All receptors derive from a man under 40 in good health and CMV-seronegative. Each CDR3 is given with its conserved first and last residue. D genes are given only for firm matches.

CDR3 protein	CDR3 DNA	D gene	J gene	V gene
CASSEVGGEGYEQYF	TGTGCCAGCTCAGAAGTGGGAGGGGAAGGCTACGAGCAGTACTTC	TRBD2	TRBJ2-7	TRBV18
CASSYGFFTSGRKPGELFF	TGTGCCAGCAGTTACGGTTTCTTTACTAGCGGGAGGAAGCCCGGGGAGCTGTTTTTT	TRBD2	TRBJ2-2	TRBV27
CASSYSRTAEAFF	TGTGCCAGCAGTTACTCGAGAACGGCTGAAGCTTTCTTT	-	TRBJ1-1	TRBV6-5
CASSLDGTIPIYEQFF	TGCGCCAGCAGCTTGGATGGGACTATACCGATCTATGAGCAGTTCTTC	TRBD2	TRBJ2-1	TRBV5-1
CASSVAEGVDEQFF	TGTGCCAGCAGCGTTGCGGAGGGAGTCGATGAGCAGTTCTTC	-	TRBJ2-1	TRBV9
CASSDTGLGDDEQFF	TGTGCCAGCAGTGATACAGGGTTAGGTGACGATGAGCAGTTCTTC	-	TRBJ2-1	TRBV28
CASSITGTGNHIQSRGRYF	TGTGCCAGTAGTATAACCGGGACAGGGAACCATATACAGAGCCGCGGTCGGTACTTC	TRBD1	TRBJ2-5	TRBV19
CASSLGVGGQGLRSEQYF	TGCGCCAGCAGCTTGGGGGTGGGGGGACAGGGACTTAGAAGCGAGCAGTACTTC	TRBD1	TRBJ2-7	TRBV5-1
CSVPGLAGGPHNEQFF	TGCAGCGTCCCCGGACTAGCGGGAGGGCCCCACAATGAGCAGTTCTTC	TRBD2	TRBJ2-1	TRBV29-1
CASSSGLAGVPQYF	TGTGCCAGCAGCTCGGGACTAGCGGGAGTCCCCCAGTACTTC	TRBD2	TRBJ2-5	TRBV7-2
CASSLGDRISYEQYF	TGCGCCAGCAGCTTGGGGGACAGGATATCCTACGAGCAGTACTTC	TRBD1	TRBJ2-7	TRBV5-1
CASSLDPRGAEQYF	TGTGCCAGCAGCTTAGACCCTCGCGGGGCCGAGCAGTACTTC	-	TRBJ2-7	TRBV11-2
CASFNSGNTIYF	TGTGCCAGCTTCAACTCTGGAAACACCATATATTTT	-	TRBJ1-3	TRBV6-6
CASSTGQKNTEAFF	TGCGCCAGCAGCACCGGACAAAAGAACACTGAAGCTTTCTTT	-	TRBJ1-1	TRBV5-1